The next 15 T cell receptor beta chains were all read from a single sample in a study of T cell clonotyping in hematopoietic cell transplantation. The repertoire was sequenced with immunoSEQ multiplex PCR; TCRdb's copy has only in-frame clones and lacks some. The sample shows 70,000 or so clones, 94% of them seen only once. Material: peripheral blood mononuclear cells. These receptors originate from a man in his forties or fifties in good health. Some clones in this sample may be carry-over from other donors' samples.

V and J are TRBV2 and TRBJ1-5; D gene unclear. V lost 4 bases and J lost 8, with 12 bases in between. The germline V gene encodes CDR1 SNHLY and CDR2 FYNNEI. The CDR3 is 13 amino acids. The CDR3 spells CASSVSEREPQHF. In DNA, the CDR3 is TGTGCCAGCAGTGTTTCAGAGCGGGAGCCCCAGCATTTT.

In this sample, this clone turned up once. The chain is built from TRBV7-7 and TRBJ1-3; TRBD1 is a possible D gene (5 bases). V was trimmed by 5 bases and J by 2 bases, leaving 13 bases between them. Germline values: CDR1 SSHAT, CDR2 FNYEAQ (reference sequence). The CDR3 is made up of 15 amino acids. Here the CDR3 reads CASSLGPEAGNTIYF. For the CDR3, the DNA is TGTGCCAGCAGCCTGGGACCCGAGGCTGGAAACACCATATATTTT.

This clone was seen only once. CDR3 DNA: TGTGCCAGCAGCTTGCGTGTCGGAGCAGATACGCAGTATTTT. Its protein is CASSLRVGADTQYF. V gene TRBV7-8 combines with J gene TRBJ2-3; the D is unclear. The CDR3 is 14 residues long. CDR1 is SGHVS and CDR2 is FQNEAQ in the germline V gene. V shed 3 bases and J shed 4 bases, with 11 bases lying between them.

V and J are TRBV10-3 and TRBJ1-1, with D perhaps TRBD1 (6 bases). The germline CDR1 and CDR2 sequences are ENHRY and SYGVKD. The CDR3 is 13 residues long. Trimming removed 4 bases at V and 5 bases at J, with 11 bases between. The CDR3 DNA is TGTGCCATCAGTGGAATAGGGGGGACTGAAGCTTTCTTT. Protein product: CAISGIGGTEAFF.

CDR3 bases: TGCGCCAGCAGCGAGGGCAGCCAAAACTACAATGAGCAGTTCTTC. Protein: CASSEGSQNYNEQFF. The chain has TRBV5-1 and TRBJ2-1, with D possibly being TRBD2 (5 bases). CDR3 length equals 15 residues. Germline CDR1 SGHRS, CDR2 YFSETQ. V was cut by 4 bases and J by 3 bases, with 14 bases left in between.

The V and J genes are TRBV2 and TRBJ2-3; D unclear. This CDR3 comprises 15 residues. Trimming left V 3 bases short and J 4 bases short, with 14 bases between. Germline assignment: CDR1 SNHLY and CDR2 FYNNEI. The CDR3 DNA is TGTGCCAGCAGTGAGTTGTCGCTAAGATCAGATACGCAGTATTTT. Protein product: CASSELSLRSDTQYF.

V is TRBV2 and J is TRBJ2-7; TRBD2 matches 9 bases. The CDR3 covers 18 residues. CDR1 SNHLY and CDR2 FYNNEI come from the germline V gene. V shed 4 bases and J 4 bases; nucleotides not matched to a gene: 17. Here the CDR3 reads CASSGRQGTRLAGYEQYF. CDR3 bases: TGTGCCAGCAGTGGGAGACAGGGCACGAGGCTAGCGGGATACGAGCAGTACTTC.

This chain connects TRBV6-5 to TRBJ1-4; tentative D call: TRBD1 (6 bases). The germline V and J ends were trimmed by 5 bases and 6 bases, with 16 bases remaining between them. The CDR3 runs to 15 residues. Germline assignment: CDR1 MNHEY and CDR2 SVGAGI. The chain's CDR3 is CASSQQTGRDEKLFF. DNA for the CDR3: TGTGCCAGCAGTCAACAAACAGGGCGAGATGAAAAACTGTTTTTT.

The chain has TRBV7-9 and TRBJ2-3; D might be TRBD1 (6 bases). CDR1 and CDR2 (germline): SEHNR, FQNEAQ (reference sequence). V lost 4 bases to trimming and J lost 3 bases, with 17 bases between them. The CDR3 has 16 amino acids. The CDR3 bases are TGTGCCAGCAGCTACTTCGGACAGTCCCTTACAGATACGCAGTATTTT. It is translated as CASSYFGQSLTDTQYF.

This clone was seen a handful of times. The rearrangement links TRBV28 to TRBJ1-2; D gene unclear. V was shortened by 3 bases and J by 4 bases, with 12 bases between the two germline ends. This CDR3 has 14 amino acids. Germline CDR1 and CDR2: MDHEN and SYDVKM. The CDR3 sequence is CASSFNLGLYGYTF. The CDR3 DNA is TGTGCCAGCAGTTTTAACCTTGGCCTCTATGGCTACACCTTC.

The chain is built from TRBV19 and TRBJ1-2, with 7 bases fitting TRBD1. CDR1 and CDR2 (germline): LNHDA, SQIVND (reference sequence). The CDR3 totals 12 residues. V dropped 5 bases and J dropped 9; count of bases not matched to a gene: 6. The CDR3 loop reads CASSATGISYTF. Here the CDR3 DNA reads TGTGCCAGTAGTGCGACAGGGATTAGCTACACCTTC. The full variable domain, with the rest looked up from reference TRBV19 and TRBJ1-2, is DGGITQSPKYLFRKEGQNVTLSCEQNLNHDAMYWYRQDPGQGLRLIYYSQIVNDFQKGDIAEGYSVSREKKESFPLTVTSAQKNPTAFYLCASSATGISYTFGSGTRLTVV.

V gene TRBV6-1 combines with J gene TRBJ1-5; D gene ambiguous. This CDR3 has 11 residues. Germline CDR1 MNHNS, CDR2 SASEGT. V was pared by 6 bases and J by 4 bases, with 4 bases between. CDR3 sequence (DNA): TGTGCCAGCAGCGAGAATCAGCCCCAGCATTTT. Its protein product is CASSENQPQHF.

The chain couples TRBV6-7 to TRBJ1-5; no clear D. TRBV6-7 is recorded as an ORF, its role being uncertain. Trimming removed 2 bases at V and 9 bases at J, with 20 bases between. The CDR3 loop spans 16 amino acids. The DNA of the CDR3 is TGTGCCAGCAGTTACAGGTATAATGGTACCGTTCTGCCCCAGCATTTT. It codes for CASSYRYNGTVLPQHF.

V and J are TRBV28 and TRBJ1-5; D is unresolved. Looked up from germline, CDR1 is MDHEN and CDR2 is SYDVKM. Trimming removed 3 bases from V and 8 bases from J, with 14 bases in between. This CDR3 has 14 amino acids. This chain's CDR3 is CASSLDGSLKPQHF. Written as DNA, the CDR3 is TGTGCCAGCAGTTTGGATGGCAGTTTGAAGCCCCAGCATTTT.

The CDR3 sequence is CASSGGLAGIQETQYF. CDR3 nucleotides: TGTGCCAGCAGCGGGGGACTAGCGGGGATCCAAGAGACCCAGTACTTC. The chain is built from TRBV9 and TRBJ2-5; the match to TRBD2 covers 13 bases. The CDR3 is 16 residues long. V shed 3 bases and J 1 base; nucleotides not matched to a gene: 3. In germline, CDR1 is SGDLS, CDR2 YYNGEE.